The clone carrying this TCR beta chain was detected only a few times. Antigen specificity is unknown. Amplification of TCR beta used genomic DNA extracted from peripheral blood. Rearranged V-D-J TRB sequences were amplified with a mixed TRB-A/B primer pool. One entry per CDR3 protein, called by TCRdb with MiXCR from the multiplex PCR reads. This table holds approximately 3,200 distinct CDR3 sequences, roughly 22% found once. These data are taken from a study of T cell repertoires in aging, cancer and after chemotherapy. Study-level background: Donors were grouped into six age bands spanning 30 or younger through 70 or older. The whole study produced a dataset of several million TCR reads.

Study conclusions and caveats: Rebound thymic output was suggested by rising median generation probability during chemotherapy in each cancer cohort. Hematological cancer patients had lymphoid organ infiltration that may impair thymic emigration or T cell expansion.

Trimming stripped 8 bases from V and 1 base from J, with 11 bases between. Germline assignment: CDR1 LNHDA and CDR2 SQIVND (reference sequence). There are 13 residues in the CDR3. The chain recombines TRBV19 with TRBJ1-1; no clear D gene. This TCR was sampled from a human donor with a blood cancer. The material sequenced was blood. DNA for the CDR3: TGTGCCAGTTCTGACGGCACGAACACTGAAGCTTTCTTT. Amino acids: CASSDGTNTEAFF. Full variable domain (rest looked up from reference TRBV19 and TRBJ1-1): DGGITQSPKYLFRKEGQNVTLSCEQNLNHDAMYWYRQDPGQGLRLIYYSQIVNDFQKGDIAEGYSVSREKKESFPLTVTSAQKNPTAFYLCASSDGTNTEAFFGQGTRLTVV.